One sample yielded the 12 T cell receptor beta chains listed below, sequenced in a study of vaccination and CD4 T cells after COVID-19. No antigens are known for them. The treatment was: roughly 10-day PBMC culture with coronavirus spike peptide pools or control peptides (ViraFEST assay). Cultured CD4+ T cell DNA was sequenced using the Oncomine TCR Beta short-read assay. TCRdb called the PCR reads again in MiXCR, with one record for every CDR3 protein. The data show some 17,000 distinct CDR3 sequences, around 43% seen once. The sample consisted of CD4+ T cells from blood, cultured in vitro, taken before SARS-CoV-2 vaccination. The receptors were sampled from a human donor who received a COVID-19 vaccine.

The CDR3 region has the DNA TGCAGTGCTAGAGATCTGGGACAGGGGAACACTGAAGCTTTCTTT. Translation gives CSARDLGQGNTEAFF. The V and J genes are TRBV20-1 and TRBJ1-1, with 9 bases fitting TRBD1. The junction had 3 bases not matched to a gene; V was cut back by 0 bases and J by 1 base. The CDR3 has 15 residues. Germline V gives CDR1 DFQATT, CDR2 SNEGSKA (reference sequence).

This clonotype has more than one count but fewer than ten. The chain combines TRBV15 with TRBJ1-3; D not resolved. The length of the CDR3 is 13 residues. V lost 0 bases and J lost 7, with 7 bases in between. The germline V gene has CDR1 LNHNV and CDR2 YYDKDF (reference sequence). The CDR3 here is CATSRDPGNTIYF. The CDR3 nucleotides are TGTGCCACCAGCAGAGATCCCGGGAACACCATATATTTT.

The V and J genes are TRBV28 and TRBJ2-7; TRBD1 aligns across 7 bases. The germline V gene encodes CDR1 MDHEN and CDR2 SYDVKM. The CDR3 totals 9 residues. Trimming cost V 10 bases and J 12 bases; bases outside gene matches: 6. The DNA of the CDR3 is TGTGCCACCGGACAGGATCCGTACTTC. It codes for CATGQDPYF.

This chain joins TRBV6-2 or TRBV6-3 and TRBJ1-1, with TRBD1 matching over 8 bases. Germline lookup yields CDR1 MNHEY and CDR2 SVGEGT. V trimming: 5 bases; J trimming: 0 bases; junction bases outside the gene matches: 2. This CDR3 has 14 amino acids. CDR3 in DNA: TGTGCCAGCAGTGTCAGGGGGCTGAACACTGAAGCTTTCTTT. Protein: CASSVRGLNTEAFF.

This chain's CDR3 is CASSRSTGMNTEAFF. The CDR3 region has the DNA TGTGCCAGCTCACGATCGACAGGGATGAACACTGAAGCTTTCTTT. The chain joins TRBV18 to TRBJ1-1; TRBD1 matches 7 bases. Trimming took 4 bases from V and 0 from J; bases not matched to a gene: 5. Germline-derived CDR1 and CDR2 are KGHSH and LQKENI. The CDR3 runs 15 residues.

CDR3 region: CASSPPTPNDNSPLHF. Written as DNA, the CDR3 is TGTGCCAGCTCACCCCCCACTCCCAATGATAATTCACCCCTCCACTTT. The V gene is TRBV18, the J gene TRBJ1-6; D is ambiguous. This CDR3 has 16 residues. The germline CDR1 and CDR2 sequences are KGHSH and LQKENI. Trimming removed 3 bases from V and 5 bases from J, with 14 bases in between.

The rearrangement links TRBV2 to TRBJ1-5, with unresolved D. Trimming took off 6 bases at V and 3 bases at J, with 9 bases between the two ends. The germline V gene encodes CDR1 SNHLY and CDR2 FYNNEI. This CDR3 region has 13 residues. CDR3 protein: CASRWGLNQPQHF. The CDR3 nucleotides are TGTGCCAGCAGATGGGGTCTCAATCAGCCCCAGCATTTT. Using reference TRBV2 and TRBJ1-5 for the parts outside the CDR3, the full variable domain is EPEVTQTPSHQVTQMGQEVILRCVPISNHLYFYWYRQILGQKVEFLVSFYNNEISEKSEIFDDQFSVERPDGSNFTLKIRSTKLEDSAMYFCASRWGLNQPQHFGDGTRLSIL.

This sequence joins TRBV24-1 and TRBJ1-5, with D possibly TRBD1 on 5 matching bases. This CDR3 region has 14 residues. V lost 4 bases and J lost 6, with 12 bases in between. The germline CDR1 and CDR2 sequences are KGHDR and SFDVKD. The CDR3, as DNA: TGTGCCACCAGTGACAGGGTAGGGGCTCAGCCCCAGCATTTT. Protein product: CATSDRVGAQPQHF.

The genes are TRBV6-5 and TRBJ1-2, with D uncertain. Germline CDR1 is MNHEY and CDR2 is SVGAGI. This CDR3 has 15 residues. V lost 1 base and J lost 3, with 12 bases in between. CDR3 sequence reads: CASSYLAAGDYGYTF. The CDR3 DNA sequence: TGTGCCAGCAGTTACTTGGCCGCCGGCGACTATGGCTACACCTTC.

This chain uses TRBV30 with TRBJ2-1, with TRBD2 matching 11 bases. This CDR3 is 15 amino acids long. Germline V gives CDR1 GTSNPN, CDR2 SVGIG (reference sequence). The V and J ends lost 5 bases and 6 bases, in that order; junction bases with no gene match: 9. CDR3 protein: CAWGFGLAGVNEQFF. In DNA, the CDR3 is TGTGCCTGGGGATTTGGACTAGCGGGCGTCAATGAGCAGTTCTTC. The full variable domain, completed using reference TRBV30 and TRBJ2-1, is SQTIHQWPATLVQPVGSPLSLECTVEGTSNPNLYWYRQAAGRGLQLLFYSVGIGQISSEVPQNLSASRPQDRQFILSSKKLLLSDSGFYLCAWGFGLAGVNEQFFGPGTRLTVL.

The rearrangement links TRBV2 to TRBJ1-5; 10 positions agree with TRBD1. Germline assignment: CDR1 SNHLY and CDR2 FYNNEI. The CDR3 contains 15 residues. The V gene end was trimmed by 5 bases and the J gene end by 6 bases; junction bases not matched to a gene: 7. The CDR3 here is CASSLRTGGTQPQHF. Here the CDR3 DNA reads TGTGCCAGCAGTCTAAGGACAGGGGGGACTCAGCCCCAGCATTTT.

The chain uses TRBV4-2 and TRBJ2-5; D is undetermined. V lost 0 bases and J lost 5, with 7 bases in between. There are 13 residues in the CDR3. CDR1 and CDR2 (germline): LGHNA, YNFKEQ. The CDR3 is CASSQDVRETQYF. The CDR3 DNA sequence: TGTGCCAGCAGCCAAGATGTCAGGGAGACCCAGTACTTC.